This TCR beta chain was profiled in a study of blood T cell repertoires in COVID-19. At the level of the study: COVID-19 samples from acute and convalescent phases originated in the United States, Italy and Spain.

Study processing details: Counts of nucleated cells, estimated from reference gene primer amplification, were obtained. The data were produced by immunoSEQ multiplex PCR, yet TCRdb's version contains in-frame clones alone and is incomplete. That table gives V, J and clone size, and the DNA gave D and trimming. The sample lists about 95,000 clones; around 86% were seen once. Germline V gene sequence: CDR1 LGHDT, CDR2 YNNKEL (reference sequence). The V gene end was trimmed by 4 bases and the J gene end by 4 bases; junction bases not matched to a gene: 11. This CDR3 contains 17 residues. The chain couples TRBV3-1 (or the pseudogene TRBV3-2) to TRBJ2-1, with 9 bases fitting TRBD2. The sample taken for sequencing was peripheral blood. The clonotype originates from a woman in her 70s with acute or convalescent COVID-19. As DNA, the CDR3 is TGTGCCAGCAGCCTAAAGGGAAAGAGCGGGGGGTACAATGAGCAGTTCTTC. Amino acid sequence: CASSLKGKSGGYNEQFF.